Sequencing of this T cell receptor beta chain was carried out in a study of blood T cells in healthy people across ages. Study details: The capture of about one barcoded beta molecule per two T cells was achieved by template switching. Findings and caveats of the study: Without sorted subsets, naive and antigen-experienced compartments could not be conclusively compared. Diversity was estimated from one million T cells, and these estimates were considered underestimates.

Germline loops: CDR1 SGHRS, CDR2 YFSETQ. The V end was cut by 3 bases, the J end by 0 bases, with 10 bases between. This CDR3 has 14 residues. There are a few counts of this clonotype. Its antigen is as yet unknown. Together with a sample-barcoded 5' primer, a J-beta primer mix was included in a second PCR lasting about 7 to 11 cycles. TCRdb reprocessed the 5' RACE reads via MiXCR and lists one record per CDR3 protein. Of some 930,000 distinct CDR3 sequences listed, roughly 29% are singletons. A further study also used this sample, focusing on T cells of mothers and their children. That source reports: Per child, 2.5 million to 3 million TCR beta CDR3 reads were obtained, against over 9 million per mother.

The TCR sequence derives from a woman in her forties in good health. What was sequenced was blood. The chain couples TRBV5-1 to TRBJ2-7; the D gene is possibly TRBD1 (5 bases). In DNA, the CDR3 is TGCGCCAGCAGCTGGTATGACAGCTCCTACGAGCAGTACTTC. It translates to CASSWYDSSYEQYF.